The TCR beta chain described here comes from a study of cytomegalovirus exposure and HLA in healthy donors. The overall study: From HLA-typed donors, an early data release held approximately 85 million unique TCRs. General study findings and limits: HLA alleles were associated with 15,000 to 20,000 TCR beta sequences in a later analysis at 0.05 false discovery rate. It was in a later analysis that TCR association rates were seen to vary by HLA locus, highest for DRB1 and lowest for HLA-C. The authors later found most CMV-associated TCR beta chains appeared HLA-restricted.

With 6 bases clipped from V and 9 bases from J, the junction kept 14 bases outside the gene matches. There are 15 residues in the CDR3. From germline, CDR1 is SNHLY and CDR2 FYNNEI. In its sample, this clone was seen once. What it binds is unknown. The study ran its PCR with 60 Vbeta and 13 Jbeta primers. TCRdb's copy holds only in-frame clones and misses some; the assay was immunoSEQ multiplex PCR. The sample includes around 100,000 clones, around three quarters of them seen just once. The sequence was obtained from a woman in her 40s in good health and CMV-seronegative. Sample: PBMCs. This chain links TRBV2 with TRBJ2-5; 9 nucleotides align to TRBD1. CDR3 in amino acids: CASRGDRAEASAQYF. In nucleotides, the CDR3 is TGTGCCAGCAGAGGGGACAGGGCCGAAGCTTCAGCCCAGTACTTC. The whole variable domain, remainder taken from reference TRBV2 and TRBJ2-5, is EPEVTQTPSHQVTQMGQEVILRCVPISNHLYFYWYRQILGQKVEFLVSFYNNEISEKSEIFDDQFSVERPDGSNFTLKIRSTKLEDSAMYFCASRGDRAEASAQYFGPGTRLLVL.